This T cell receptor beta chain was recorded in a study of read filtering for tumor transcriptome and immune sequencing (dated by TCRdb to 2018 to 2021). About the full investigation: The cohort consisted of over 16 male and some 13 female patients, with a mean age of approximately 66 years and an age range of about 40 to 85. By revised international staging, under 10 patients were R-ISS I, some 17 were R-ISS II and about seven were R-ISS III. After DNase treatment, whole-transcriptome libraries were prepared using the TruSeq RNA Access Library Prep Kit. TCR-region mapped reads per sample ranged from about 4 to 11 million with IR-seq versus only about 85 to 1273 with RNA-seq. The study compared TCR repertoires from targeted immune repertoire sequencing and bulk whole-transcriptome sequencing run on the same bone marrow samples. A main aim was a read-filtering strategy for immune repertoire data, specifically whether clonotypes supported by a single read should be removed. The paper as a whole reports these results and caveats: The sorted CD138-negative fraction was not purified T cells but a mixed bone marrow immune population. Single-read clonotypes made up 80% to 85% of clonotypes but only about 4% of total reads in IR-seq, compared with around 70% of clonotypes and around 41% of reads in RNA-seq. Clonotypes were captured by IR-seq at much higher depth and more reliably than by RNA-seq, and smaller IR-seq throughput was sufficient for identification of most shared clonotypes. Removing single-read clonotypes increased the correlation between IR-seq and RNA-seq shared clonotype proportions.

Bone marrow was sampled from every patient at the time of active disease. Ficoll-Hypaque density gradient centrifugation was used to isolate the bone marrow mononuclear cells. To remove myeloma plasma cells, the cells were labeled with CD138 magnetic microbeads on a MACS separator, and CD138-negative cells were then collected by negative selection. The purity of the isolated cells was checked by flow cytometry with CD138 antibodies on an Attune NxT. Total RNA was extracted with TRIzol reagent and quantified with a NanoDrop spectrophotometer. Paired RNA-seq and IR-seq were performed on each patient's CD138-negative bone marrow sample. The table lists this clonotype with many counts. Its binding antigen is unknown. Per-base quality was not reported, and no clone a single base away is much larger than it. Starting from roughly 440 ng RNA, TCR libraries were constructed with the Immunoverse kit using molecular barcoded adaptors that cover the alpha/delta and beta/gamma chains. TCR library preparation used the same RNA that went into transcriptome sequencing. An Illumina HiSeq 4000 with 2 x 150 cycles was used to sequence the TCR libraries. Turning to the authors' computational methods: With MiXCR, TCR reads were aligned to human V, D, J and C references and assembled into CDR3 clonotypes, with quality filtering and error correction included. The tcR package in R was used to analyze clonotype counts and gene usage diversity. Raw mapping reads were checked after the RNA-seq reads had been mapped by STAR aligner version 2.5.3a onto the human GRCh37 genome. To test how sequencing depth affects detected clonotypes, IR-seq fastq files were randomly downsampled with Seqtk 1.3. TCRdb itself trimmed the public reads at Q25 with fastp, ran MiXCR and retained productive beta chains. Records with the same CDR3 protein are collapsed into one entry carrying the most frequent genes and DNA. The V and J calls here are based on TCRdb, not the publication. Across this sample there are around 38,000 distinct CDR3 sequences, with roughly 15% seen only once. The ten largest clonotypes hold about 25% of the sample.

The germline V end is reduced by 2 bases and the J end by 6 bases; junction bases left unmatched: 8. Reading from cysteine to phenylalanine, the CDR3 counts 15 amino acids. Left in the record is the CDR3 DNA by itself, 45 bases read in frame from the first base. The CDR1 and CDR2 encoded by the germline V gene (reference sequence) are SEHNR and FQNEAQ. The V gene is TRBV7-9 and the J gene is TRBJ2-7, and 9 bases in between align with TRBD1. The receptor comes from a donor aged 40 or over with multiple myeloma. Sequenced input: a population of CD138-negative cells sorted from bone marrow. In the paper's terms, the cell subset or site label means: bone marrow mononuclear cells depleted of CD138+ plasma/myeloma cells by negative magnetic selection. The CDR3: CASSLYGTGQLEQYF. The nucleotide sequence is TGTGCCAGCAGCTTATACGGGACAGGGCAACTCGAGCAGTACTTC.